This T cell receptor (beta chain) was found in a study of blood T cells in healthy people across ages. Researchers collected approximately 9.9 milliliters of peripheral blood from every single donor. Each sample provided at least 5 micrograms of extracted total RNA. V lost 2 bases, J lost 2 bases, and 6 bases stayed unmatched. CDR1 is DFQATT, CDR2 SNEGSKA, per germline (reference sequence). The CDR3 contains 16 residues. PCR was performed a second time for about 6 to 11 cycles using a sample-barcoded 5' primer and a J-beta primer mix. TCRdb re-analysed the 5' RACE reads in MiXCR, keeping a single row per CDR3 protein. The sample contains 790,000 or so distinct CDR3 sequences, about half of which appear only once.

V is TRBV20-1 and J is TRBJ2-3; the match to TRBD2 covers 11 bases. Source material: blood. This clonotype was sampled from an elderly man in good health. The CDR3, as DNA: TGCAGTGCTAGATCGGGACTAGCGGTAACCACAGATACGCAGTATTTT. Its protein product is CSARSGLAVTTDTQYF.